The following is a TCR beta chain sequence with its context. Its recognized antigen is unknown. The record has no base qualities; no much larger clone is one base away. The sample's time point label, in plain terms: cells obtained before transplantation from donor or recipient. CD3+CD4+ and CD3+CD8+ populations were FACS-sorted from unstimulated pre-transplant donor and recipient cells taken from spleen or lymph nodes. The source of the sample is a study of graft-versus-host responses after intestinal transplantation (TCRdb year 2021). Context from the whole study: Multivisceral, liver-intestinal, or isolated intestinal transplants were received by the recipients. The cohort enrolled some 24 intestinal transplant recipients, one of whom was a retransplant, and a few patients without pretransplant specimens were excluded. Rather than being sequenced by the commercial service, samples from a few later patients were sequenced in-house on an Illumina MiSeq and processed with MiXCR. All recipients received anti-thymocyte globulin induction followed by maintenance tacrolimus and steroids for two to four years. To identify alloreactive clones, pre-transplant mixed lymphocyte reaction products were sequenced and compared with unstimulated pre-transplant donor and recipient T cells. Donor T cell macrochimerism was defined as a peak of at least 4% donor T cells among recipient peripheral blood mononuclear cells. Graft-versus-host and host-versus-graft alloreactive T cell clones were tracked in the graft, circulation and bone marrow after intestinal transplantation using bulk TCR-beta CDR3 sequencing. On the study overall, not on this receptor specifically: Peak levels of circulating GvH clones were associated with declines in HvG clones early after transplant. The relatively low number and heterogeneity of intestinal transplant patients limited the conclusions. In the allografts of patients with donor T cell macrochimerism, GvH to HvG T cell clonal ratios were high. GvH clones were detected in recipient bone marrow, and some appeared earlier in ileal mucosa or blood, consistent with an intestinal mucosal origin.

Receptors were amplified or captured by the immunoSEQ multiplex PCR assay. For most patients, genomic DNA was isolated using the Qiagen DNeasy Blood and Tissue Kit and was shipped frozen to Adaptive Biotechnologies for TCR sequencing. Adaptive Biotechnologies carried out high-throughput TCR-beta CDR3 sequencing of genomic DNA for most patients. The study's own analysis went as follows. Adaptive's ImmunoSEQ software was the source of the TCR sequencing data for around 20 patients, while a few other patients were processed with MiXCR and VDJtools. To correct CD4 versus CD8 sorting errors, sequences present in both subsets at a frequency ratio below 5:1 were removed. CDR3 nucleotide sequences shared by donor and recipient were removed because the origin of these sequences could not be assigned. At least 2-fold expansion over unstimulated cells and a minimum CFSE-low frequency of 0.002% (template counts) or 0.001% (read counts) were required for clones to be classified as alloreactive. A clone was considered mappable if detected in the sequenced pre-transplant spleen, lymph node, or MLR CFSE-low populations of the donor or recipient. Cumulative frequency of alloreactive clones was calculated as a percentage of all sequences weighted by copy number. What TCRdb holds here is the immuneACCESS table cut down to in-frame rearrangements. Part of the clones is not present; checked against another copy, under half of the missing clones reflect an unresolved V gene, and the others are unexplained. Clone size and the V and J calls come from that table; the DNA yielded D and trimming. Counted in this sample were approximately 130,000 clones; over 85% of them appeared once. The ten largest clonotypes hold roughly 0.17% of the sample.

The cysteine opens and the phenylalanine closes a CDR3 of 15 amino acids. Kept here is only the CDR3 DNA, which spans 45 bases and is read in frame from base 1. V is cut back by 6 bases and J by 6 bases, with 8 bases in the junction unmatched. The germline V gene sets CDR1 to MNHNS and CDR2 to SASEGT. In this chain, TRBV6-1 is recombined with TRBJ1-5, and TRBD1 matches 10 of the central bases. The sequencing here drew on unstimulated CD4+ T cells sorted from spleen or lymph node cells, taken before intestinal transplant. The TCR originated in a human donor who received an intestinal transplant. In nucleotide form, the sequence is TGTGCCAGCAGCCCCCGAGGGACAGGGGTTCAGCCCCAGCATTTT. Translated, this gives CASSPRGTGVQPQHF.